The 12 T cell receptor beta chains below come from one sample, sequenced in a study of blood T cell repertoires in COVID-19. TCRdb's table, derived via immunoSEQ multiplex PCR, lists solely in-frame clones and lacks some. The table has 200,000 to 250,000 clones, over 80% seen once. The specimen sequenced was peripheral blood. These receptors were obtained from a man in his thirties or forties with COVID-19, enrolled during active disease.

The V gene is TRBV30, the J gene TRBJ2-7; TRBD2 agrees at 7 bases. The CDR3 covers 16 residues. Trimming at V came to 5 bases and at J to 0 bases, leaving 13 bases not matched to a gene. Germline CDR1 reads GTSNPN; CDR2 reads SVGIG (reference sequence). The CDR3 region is CAWGTDRDYFSYEQYF. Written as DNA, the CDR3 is TGTGCCTGGGGGACCGACCGGGACTACTTCTCCTACGAGCAGTACTTC.

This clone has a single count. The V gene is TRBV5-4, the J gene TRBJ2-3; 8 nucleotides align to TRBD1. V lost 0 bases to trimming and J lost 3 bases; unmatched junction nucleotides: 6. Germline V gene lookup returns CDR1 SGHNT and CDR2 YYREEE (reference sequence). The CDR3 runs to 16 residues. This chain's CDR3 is CASSLGQGAGTDTQYF. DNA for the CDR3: TGTGCCAGCAGCTTGGGGCAGGGGGCTGGGACAGATACGCAGTATTTT.

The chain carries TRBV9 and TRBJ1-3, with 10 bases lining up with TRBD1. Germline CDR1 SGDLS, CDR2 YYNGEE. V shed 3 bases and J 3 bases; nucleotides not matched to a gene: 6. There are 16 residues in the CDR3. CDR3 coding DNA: TGTGCCAGCAGCGCTCGACAGGGGGCGTTTGGAAACACCATATATTTT. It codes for CASSARQGAFGNTIYF.

The CDR3 nucleotides read TGTGCCAGGAAGAACCTGGGACTCCCTGCAGGCTACACCTTC. Protein product: CARKNLGLPAGYTF. V usage is TRBV9 and J usage is TRBJ1-2, with D perhaps TRBD1 (5 bases). The CDR3 is made up of 14 amino acids. V was pared by 8 bases and J by 8 bases, with 22 bases between. The germline V gene encodes CDR1 SGDLS and CDR2 YYNGEE.

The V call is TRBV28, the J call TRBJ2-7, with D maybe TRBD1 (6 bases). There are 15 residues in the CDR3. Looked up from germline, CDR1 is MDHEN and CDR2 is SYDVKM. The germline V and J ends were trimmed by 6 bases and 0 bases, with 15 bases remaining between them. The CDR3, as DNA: TGTGCCAGCAGCAATACAGGGCTCCCCTCCTACGAGCAGTACTTC. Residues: CASSNTGLPSYEQYF.

Written as DNA, the CDR3 is TGTGCCAGCTCGGGACAGGGGGTCGACACCGGGGAGCTGTTTTTT. Its protein product is CASSGQGVDTGELFF. The chain combines TRBV19 with TRBJ2-2, with 11 bases aligning to TRBD1. The CDR3 covers 15 residues. Trimming cost V 9 bases and J 3 bases; bases outside gene matches: 6. In germline, CDR1 is LNHDA, CDR2 SQIVND (reference sequence).

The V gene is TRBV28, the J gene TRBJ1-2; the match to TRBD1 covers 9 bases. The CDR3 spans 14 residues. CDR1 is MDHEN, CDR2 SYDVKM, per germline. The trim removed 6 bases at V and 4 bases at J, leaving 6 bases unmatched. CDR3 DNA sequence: TGTGCCAGCAGCCTAGACAGGGGGTTCTATGGCTACACCTTC. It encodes CASSLDRGFYGYTF.

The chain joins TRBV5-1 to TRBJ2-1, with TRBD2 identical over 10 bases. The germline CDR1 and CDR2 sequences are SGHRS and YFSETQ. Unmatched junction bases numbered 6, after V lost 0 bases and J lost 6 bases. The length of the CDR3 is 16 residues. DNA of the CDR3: TGCGCCAGCAGCTTGGTTGCTAGCGGGGGCCCCAATGAGCAGTTCTTC. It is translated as CASSLVASGGPNEQFF.

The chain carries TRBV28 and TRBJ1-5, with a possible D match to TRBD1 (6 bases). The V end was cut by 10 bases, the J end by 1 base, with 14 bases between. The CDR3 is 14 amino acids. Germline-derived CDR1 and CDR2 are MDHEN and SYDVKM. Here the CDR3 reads CANQRGGSNQPQHF. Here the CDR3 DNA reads TGTGCCAACCAAAGAGGGGGAAGCAATCAGCCCCAGCATTTT. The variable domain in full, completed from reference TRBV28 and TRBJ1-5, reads DVKVTQSSRYLVKRTGEKVFLECVQDMDHENMFWYRQDPGLGLRLIYFSYDVKMKEKGDIPEGYSVSREKKERFSLILESASTNQTSMYLCANQRGGSNQPQHFGDGTRLSIL.

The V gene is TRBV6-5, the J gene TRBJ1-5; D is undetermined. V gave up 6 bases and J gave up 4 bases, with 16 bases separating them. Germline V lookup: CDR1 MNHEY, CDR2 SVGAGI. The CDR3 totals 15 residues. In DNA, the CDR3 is TGTGCCAGCAGACCCTTCCCGACGGGGAATCAGCCCCAGCATTTT. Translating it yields CASRPFPTGNQPQHF.

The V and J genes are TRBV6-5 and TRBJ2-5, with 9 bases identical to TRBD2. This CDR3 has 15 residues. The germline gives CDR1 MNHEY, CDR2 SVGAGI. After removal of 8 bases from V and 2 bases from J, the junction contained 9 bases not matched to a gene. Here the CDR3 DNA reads TGTGCCAGCCGGGGAGCGGGGGGCCTTCAAGAGACCCAGTACTTC. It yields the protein CASRGAGGLQETQYF.

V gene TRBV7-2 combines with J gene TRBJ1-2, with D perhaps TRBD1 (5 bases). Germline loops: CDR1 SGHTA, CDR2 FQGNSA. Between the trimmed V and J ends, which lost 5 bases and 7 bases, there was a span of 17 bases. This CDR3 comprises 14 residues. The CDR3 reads CASSPRDGVGGYTF. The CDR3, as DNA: TGTGCCAGCAGCCCGCGGGACGGAGTCGGTGGCTACACCTTC.